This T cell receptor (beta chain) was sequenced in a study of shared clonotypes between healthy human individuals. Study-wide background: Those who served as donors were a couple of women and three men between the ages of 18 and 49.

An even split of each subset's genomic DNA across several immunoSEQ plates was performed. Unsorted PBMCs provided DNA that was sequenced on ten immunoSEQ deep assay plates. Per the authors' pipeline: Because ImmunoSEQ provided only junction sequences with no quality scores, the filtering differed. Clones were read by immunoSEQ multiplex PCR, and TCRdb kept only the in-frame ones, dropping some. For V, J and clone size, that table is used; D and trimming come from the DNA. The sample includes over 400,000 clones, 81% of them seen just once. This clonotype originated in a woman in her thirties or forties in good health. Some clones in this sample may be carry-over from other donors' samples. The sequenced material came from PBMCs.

DNA for the CDR3: TGTGCCAGCAAGGAGTTTCAGGGCGACTATGGCTACACCTTC. It specifies CASKEFQGDYGYTF. The chain has TRBV6-1 and TRBJ1-2; D might be TRBD1 (5 bases). The ends were cut back, 7 bases at V and 3 bases at J, with 15 bases in the middle. The germline V gene has CDR1 MNHNS and CDR2 SASEGT. The CDR3 consists of 14 residues.